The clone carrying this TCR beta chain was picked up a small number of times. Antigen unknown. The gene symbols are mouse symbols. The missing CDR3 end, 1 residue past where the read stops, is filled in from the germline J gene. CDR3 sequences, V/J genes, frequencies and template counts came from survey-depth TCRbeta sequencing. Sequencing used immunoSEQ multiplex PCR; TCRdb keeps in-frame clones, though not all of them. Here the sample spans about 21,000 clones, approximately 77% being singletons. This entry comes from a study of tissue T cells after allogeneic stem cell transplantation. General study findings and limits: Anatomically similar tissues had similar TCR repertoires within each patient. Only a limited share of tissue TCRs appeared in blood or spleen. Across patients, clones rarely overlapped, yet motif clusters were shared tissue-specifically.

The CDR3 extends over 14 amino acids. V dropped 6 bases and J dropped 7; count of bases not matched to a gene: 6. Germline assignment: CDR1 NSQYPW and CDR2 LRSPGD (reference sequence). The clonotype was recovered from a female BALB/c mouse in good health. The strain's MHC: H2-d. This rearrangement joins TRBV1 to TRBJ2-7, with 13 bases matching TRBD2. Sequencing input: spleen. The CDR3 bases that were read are TGCACCTGCAGGAGGACTGGGGGGGCGCTGGAACAGTAC. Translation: CTCRRTGGALEQY. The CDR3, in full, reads CTCRRTGGALEQYF.